This T cell receptor beta chain was identified in a study of blood T cell repertoires in COVID-19 (dated by TCRdb to the early 2020s). As for the study more broadly: Samples from collaborators originated in the United States, Italy and Spain and spanned both the acute and convalescent phases of COVID-19. Samples came from the ongoing ImmuneRACE study (first 160 participants) plus 1,254 subjects from 6 global collaborators. Subjects who had been exposed to COVID-19, were actively infected with it, or had recovered from it provided the deeply sampled blood TCRbeta repertoires that made up the dataset. Where HLA class I and class II types were available, the types were taken from metadata supplied by the sample provider, not from assay-based typing. The material from the prospective study consisted of cDNA or gDNA derived from T cells, B-cell-depleted T cells, or PBMCs. The repertoires were released in a freely available public database intended as a resource for research on the immune response to SARS-CoV-2. Nearly every sample came with metadata listing a de-identified subject ID, COVID-19 status, age in years and sex. Overall study outcomes, separate from this receptor: How much clinical and demographic metadata was included differed by source and by participant, and the metadata was provided uncurated.

Measured from the cysteine to the phenylalanine, the CDR3 is 16 residues long. The CDR3 DNA has 48 bases and is translated from base 1. According to the germline V gene (reference sequence), CDR1 reads MNHNY and CDR2 reads SVGAGI. V is trimmed back by 4 bases and J by 6 bases, and the junction contains 11 bases that no gene match accounts for. A word on this clone: Its antigen remains undetermined. No base-level quality is on record; no much larger clone is a single base apart.

Collaborating institutions collected whole blood in K2EDTA tubes following their own protocols. Collaborator samples were shipped for TCRbeta analysis as frozen whole blood, isolated PBMCs, or DNA extracted from either sample type. TCRbeta CDR3 regions were amplified from genomic DNA by means of the immunoSEQ Assay, a bias-controlled multiplex PCR. The authors processed their data as follows. The number of nucleated cells in each sample was estimated by amplification of reference gene primers within the assay. To quantify the absolute abundance of each unique TCRbeta CDR3 rearrangement, sequence reads were collapsed and filtered. For each sample, productive Simpson clonality was calculated as the square root of Simpson's diversity index across productive rearrangements. What TCRdb holds here is the immuneACCESS table cut down to in-frame rearrangements. Part of the clones is not present; checked against another copy, under half of the missing clones reflect an unresolved V gene, and the others are unexplained. V, J and clone size reflect that table, while D and trimming were determined from the DNA. The sample includes tens of thousands of clones, with 90% observed a single time. Jointly, the top ten make up roughly 7.9% of the sample.

This TCR came from a man aged 65 to 79 with active or convalescent COVID-19. Specimen: peripheral blood. The chain is assembled from TRBV6-6 and TRBJ2-1; 8 bases in between match TRBD2. The nucleotide sequence reads as follows: TGTGCCAGCAGTTCCTCTGGAGCGGGAGTCGGCAATGAGCAGTTCTTC. Translated, this gives CASSSSGAGVGNEQFF.